These T cell receptor beta chains were read from a single sample in a study of T-cell memory formation after mild COVID-19. TCRdb called the 5' RACE reads again in MiXCR, with one record for every CDR3 protein. The sample carries about 45,000 distinct CDR3 sequences, less than 9.5% recorded once. The source material was PBMCs or a T cell subset sorted from them (not recorded which). Receptor source: an adult woman who had mild COVID-19 (a few samples of this study predate the infection). Cell type and time point are not known. Each CDR3 is given with its conserved first and last residue. Fields, in order: V gene, D gene, J gene, clone size, CDR3 protein, CDR3 DNA. A D gene is named only where the DNA matches it firmly. Expanded clones are given a class, and other clones once, few, many or no size at all.

>TRBV5-4|TRBD2|TRBJ2-5|few
CASSKGLAGDDETQYF
TGTGCCAGCAGCAAGGGACTAGCGGGGGATGACGAGACCCAGTACTTC
>TRBV4-1|TRBD2|TRBJ2-1|-
CASSTRGLQYNEQFF
TGCGCCAGCAGCACGAGGGGACTACAATACAATGAGCAGTTCTTC
>TRBV4-2|-|TRBJ1-1|-
CASSQVGGNTEAFF
TGTGCCAGCAGCCAAGTCGGGGGGAACACTGAAGCTTTCTTT
>TRBV29-1|TRBD1|TRBJ1-2|-
CSVVGTGHYGYTF
TGCAGCGTTGTCGGGACAGGCCACTATGGCTACACCTTC
>TRBV20-1|TRBD1|TRBJ2-7|few
CSAGDRGHLSYEQYF
TGCAGTGCCGGGGACAGGGGGCATCTCTCCTACGAGCAGTACTTC
>TRBV5-1|-|TRBJ2-2|-
CASSLDPGRGTGELFF
TGCGCCAGCAGCTTGGATCCGGGCCGAGGGACCGGGGAGCTGTTTTTT
>TRBV12-3/TRBV12-4|TRBD2|TRBJ2-1|many
CASTRLAVNNEQFF
TGTGCCAGCACCCGACTAGCGGTAAACAATGAGCAGTTCTTC
>TRBV15|-|TRBJ2-7|few
CATSRDQAYEQYF
TGTGCCACCAGCAGAGATCAAGCCTACGAGCAGTACTTC
>TRBV4-2|TRBD2|TRBJ2-2|few
CASSQDPSGRAERRIGELFF
TGTGCCAGCAGCCAAGATCCTAGCGGGAGGGCCGAAAGAAGGATCGGGGAGCTGTTTTTT
>TRBV12-3/TRBV12-4|TRBD2|TRBJ2-1|many
CASSLDLGEGFF
TGTGCCAGCAGTCTAGACCTAGGGGAGGGATTCTTC
>TRBV5-1|TRBD1|TRBJ2-7|few
CASSYRDRASYEQYF
TGCGCCAGCAGCTACCGGGACAGGGCTTCCTACGAGCAGTACTTC
>TRBV7-7|-|TRBJ2-6|-
CASSLPGANVLTF
TGTGCCAGCAGCTTACCCGGGGCCAACGTCCTGACTTTC
>TRBV20-1|TRBD1|TRBJ1-6|few
CSVSPGTGGYGNSPLHF
TGCAGTGTTTCACCGGGAACAGGGGGCTATGGGAATTCACCCCTCCACTTT
>TRBV25-1|-|TRBJ2-7|-
CASSGPTRRGYEQYF
TGTGCCAGCAGTGGGCCTACGAGGCGGGGCTACGAGCAGTACTTC
>TRBV5-1|-|TRBJ2-7|-
CASSQGTISYEQYF
TGCGCCAGCAGCCAAGGGACAATAAGCTACGAGCAGTACTTC
>TRBV12-3/TRBV12-4|TRBD1|TRBJ1-5|few
CASSPGQNNQPQHF
TGTGCCAGCAGTCCGGGACAGAACAATCAGCCCCAGCATTTT
>TRBV5-6|-|TRBJ1-3|-
CASSRVGPRSGNTIYF
TGTGCCAGCAGCCGGGTAGGTCCACGCTCTGGAAACACCATATATTTT
>TRBV6-5|-|TRBJ1-2|few
CASYDSFNYGYTF
TGTGCCTCGTATGACAGTTTCAACTATGGCTACACCTTC
>TRBV12-3/TRBV12-4|-|TRBJ2-5|few
CASSLGYADEGETQYF
TGTGCCAGCAGTTTGGGTTACGCGGACGAGGGGGAGACCCAGTACTTC
>TRBV5-4|TRBD1|TRBJ1-2|-
CASSIGQALYGYTF
TGTGCCAGCAGCATCGGACAGGCGCTATATGGCTACACCTTC
>TRBV7-8|-|TRBJ1-6|few
CASSIRPGPDSPLHF
TGTGCCAGCAGCATTCGCCCGGGCCCCGATTCACCCCTCCACTTT
>TRBV5-1|-|TRBJ2-5|few
CASSSQGIQETQYF
TGCGCCAGCAGCTCTCAGGGGATTCAAGAGACCCAGTACTTC
>TRBV6-5|TRBD2|TRBJ2-1|-
CASSSGLAAEQFF
TGTGCCAGCAGTTCGGGACTAGCGGCTGAGCAGTTCTTC
>TRBV19|-|TRBJ2-2|-
CASSIVGPFGRGGELFF
TGTGCCAGTAGTATAGTTGGGCCCTTCGGAAGGGGCGGGGAGCTGTTTTTT
>TRBV7-6|TRBD2|TRBJ2-7|-
CASSPFGVSAQLIAGGRYEQYF
TGTGCCAGCAGCCCGTTTGGAGTGTCAGCCCAGTTAATAGCGGGGGGGCGCTACGAGCAGTACTTC
>TRBV3-1|-|TRBJ2-7|many
CASSQGQGPYEQYF
TGTGCCAGCAGCCAAGGTCAGGGGCCGTACGAGCAGTACTTC
>TRBV6-2/TRBV6-3|TRBD2|TRBJ2-3|-
CASSYSRTSGPTQYF
TGTGCCAGCAGTTACTCTCGGACTAGCGGGCCTACGCAGTATTTT